This T cell receptor beta chain is drawn from a study of T cell responses to AZD1222 COVID-19 vaccine. Study details: Second-dose groups at about 4 or about 12 weeks were pooled. Overall study findings and caveats: Females outnumbered males among donors, who were mostly white British; clonal diversity was possibly underestimated. Recipients of AZD1222 seropositive at baseline numbered only 6 or 7. Regions left unmutated in variants are reportedly the target of nearly half of spike-specific TCRs.

This clone was found once. The antigen is not known. In germline, CDR1 is MGHDK, CDR2 SYGVNS. V lost 4 bases and J 1 base, leaving 7 bases between the germline ends. There are 13 residues in the CDR3. TCRdb keeps only in-frame clones here, not all; method: immunoSEQ multiplex PCR. Counted here are about 85,000 clones, 80% to 90% occurring once; the ten biggest clones make up about 7.7%. This sequence was found in an adult in good health. The V and J genes are TRBV25-1 and TRBJ1-1; no firm D call. Sequencing was performed on peripheral blood, taken on day 0 of AZD1222 vaccination. Here the CDR3 reads CASSADGNTEAFF. Here the CDR3 DNA reads TGTGCCAGCAGTGCAGACGGGAACACTGAAGCTTTCTTT.